These 24 T cell receptor beta chains originate from one sample sequenced in a study of PD-L1 blockade in urothelial cancer. Sequencing was performed with immunoSEQ multiplex PCR; in TCRdb, only in-frame clones are kept and a portion is missing. The repertoire holds approximately 38,000 clones, around 82% seen once, with around 16% in the top ten. The material sequenced was PBMCs, taken around atezolizumab (anti-PD-L1) treatment. These TCRs come from a man aged 55 to 70 with urothelial cancer.

This clone was counted a single time. This chain connects TRBV15 to TRBJ2-3; 12 nucleotides agree with TRBD2. The CDR3 runs 16 residues. The germline V gene has CDR1 LNHNV and CDR2 YYDKDF (reference sequence). V shed 1 base and J 4 bases; nucleotides not matched to a gene: 3. The CDR3 DNA sequence: TGTGCCACCAGCAGAGGAGGACTAGCGGGATCAGATACGCAGTATTTT. Translation gives CATSRGGLAGSDTQYF.

The chain employs TRBV7-2 and TRBJ1-6; D might be TRBD1 (5 bases). The CDR3 consists of 13 residues. The V gene lost 6 bases and the J gene lost 7 bases, with 10 bases spanning the gap. Per germline, CDR1 SGHTA and CDR2 FQGNSA. CDR3 region: CASSRQWNSPLHF. CDR3 nucleotide sequence: TGTGCCAGCAGTCGACAGTGGAATTCACCCCTCCACTTT.

The chain links TRBV7-5 to TRBJ1-6. TRBV7-5 is a pseudogene. The CDR3 spans 14 residues. The CDR3 nucleotides are TGTGCCAGGCAAGACGGGGGGAACGGTTCACCCCTCCACTTT. Translating it yields CARQDGGNGSPLHF.

The gene calls are TRBV7-8 and TRBJ2-7; TRBD2 agrees at 8 bases. CDR3 length: 15 residues. CDR1 SGHVS and CDR2 FQNEAQ come from the germline V gene. V was clipped by 4 bases and J by 0 bases; unmatched bases: 5. CDR3: CASSSLAVSSYEQYF. The CDR3 coding sequence is TGTGCCAGCAGCTCACTAGCGGTTAGCTCCTACGAGCAGTACTTC.

The J gene is TRBJ2-7, the V gene TRBV19; 7 bases are a match to TRBD1. The CDR3 extends over 11 amino acids. CDR1 and CDR2 (germline): LNHDA, SQIVND (reference sequence). V was clipped by 8 bases and J by 3 bases; unmatched bases: 1. CDR3 sequence: CASGDSYEQYF. In DNA form, the CDR3 reads TGTGCCAGTGGGGACAGCTACGAGCAGTACTTC.

The V and J genes are TRBV5-4 and TRBJ1-1; TRBD1 agrees at 8 bases. This CDR3 contains 14 residues. The junction had 3 bases not matched to a gene; V was cut back by 3 bases and J by 2 bases. The germline gives CDR1 SGHNT, CDR2 YYREEE (reference sequence). The CDR3 protein is CASSWDRQNTEAFF. For the CDR3, the DNA is TGTGCCAGCAGCTGGGACAGGCAAAACACTGAAGCTTTCTTT. Drawing the rest from reference TRBV5-4 and TRBJ1-1, the complete variable domain is ETGVTQSPTHLIKTRGQQVTLRCSSQSGHNTVSWYQQALGQGPQFIFQYYREEENGRGNFPPRFSGLQFPNYSSELNVNALELDDSALYLCASSWDRQNTEAFFGQGTRLTVV.

The rearrangement uses TRBV28 and TRBJ2-1; the match to TRBD1 covers 10 bases. This CDR3 contains 15 residues. J gave up 1 base and V 4 bases, and 1 base lay outside the gene matches. The V gene's germline CDR1 is MDHEN and CDR2 SYDVKM. The CDR3 loop reads CASSWGQGSYNEQFF. The DNA for the CDR3 is TGTGCCAGCAGTTGGGGACAGGGGTCCTACAATGAGCAGTTCTTC.

The V call is TRBV11-2, the J call TRBJ2-2, with D perhaps TRBD2 (5 bases). The germline V gene encodes CDR1 SGHAT and CDR2 FQNNGV. This CDR3 is built from 16 residues. The V end lost 5 bases, the J end lost 0 bases, and 13 bases lay between the germline ends. CDR3 DNA: TGTGCCAGCAGCCAAGGACTTACCGCGAACACCGGGGAGCTGTTTTTT. It translates to CASSQGLTANTGELFF.

The V call is TRBV29-1, the J call TRBJ2-1, with D possibly matching TRBD1 (6 bases). The CDR3 runs 12 residues. Germline assignment: CDR1 SQVTM and CDR2 ANQGSEA. Deletions cut 4 bases from V and 7 bases from J, with 11 bases between. CDR3 DNA: TGCAGCGTTGCAGCAGGGGCAAATGAGCAGTTCTTC. Residues: CSVAAGANEQFF.

The chain is built from TRBV2 and TRBJ1-6; D unclear. Germline V gene lookup returns CDR1 SNHLY and CDR2 FYNNEI. V shed 6 bases and J shed 0 bases, with 12 bases lying between them. The CDR3 runs 16 residues. CDR3 nucleotide sequence: TGTGCCAGCAGCCAGGATCAGAGCTCCTATAATTCACCCCTCCACTTT. Translating it yields CASSQDQSSYNSPLHF.

This clone came up a few times. The V call is TRBV2, the J call TRBJ1-1; unclear D gene. The CDR3 is 10 residues long. V lost 5 bases, J lost 7 bases, and 5 bases lay in between. CDR1 SNHLY and CDR2 FYNNEI come from the germline V gene. CDR3 DNA sequence: TGTGCCAGCAGTTCAGGTGAAGCTTTCTTT. This sequence encodes CASSSGEAFF.

The rearrangement joins TRBV18 to TRBJ2-7; the match to TRBD1 covers 9 bases. The CDR3 is 14 residues long. The ends lost 6 bases at V and 1 base at J; junction bases unmatched: 4. Germline V gives CDR1 KGHSH, CDR2 LQKENI. The CDR3 is CASSLDRGSYEQYF. The CDR3 DNA reads as TGTGCCAGCTCCCTGGACAGGGGTTCCTACGAGCAGTACTTC.

The chain carries TRBV19 and TRBJ1-1; possibly TRBD1 for D (5 bases). Trimming took 1 base from V and 0 from J, leaving 18 bases between them. The length of the CDR3 is 18 residues. Germline V gene data show CDR1 as LNHDA and CDR2 as SQIVND (reference sequence). The CDR3, as DNA: TGTGCCAGTAGTATAGGTACCGTAGGATGGGGGGTGAACACTGAAGCTTTCTTT. This codes for CASSIGTVGWGVNTEAFF.

The V gene is TRBV5-3, the J gene TRBJ2-7; the D gene is possibly TRBD2 (6 bases). TRBV5-3 is an ORF, and what it does is uncertain. CDR3 length equals 15 residues. Trimming pared 3 bases from V and 0 bases from J, leaving 13 bases between. CDR3 DNA: TGTGCCAGAAGCTGGAGGGACGCCGACTCCTACGAGCAGTACTTC. As protein: CARSWRDADSYEQYF.

The chain combines TRBV5-1 with TRBJ2-7, with D perhaps TRBD1 (6 bases). This CDR3 is 15 amino acids long. Germline lookup yields CDR1 SGHRS and CDR2 YFSETQ. The ends were cut back, 3 bases at V and 2 bases at J, with 15 bases in the middle. As DNA, the CDR3 is TGCGCCAGCAGCTCCCTACCGGACAGCACCTACGAGCAGTACTTC. It codes for CASSSLPDSTYEQYF.

CDR3 region: CSVVSSGRLGYEQYF. For the CDR3, the DNA is TGCAGCGTTGTGTCTAGCGGGAGACTGGGTTACGAGCAGTACTTC. The rearrangement uses TRBV29-1 and TRBJ2-7, with 10 nucleotides matching TRBD2. The ends lost 4 bases at V and 4 bases at J; junction bases unmatched: 10. Germline CDR1 SQVTM, CDR2 ANQGSEA. This CDR3 is built from 15 residues.

This clone has only a few counts. The rearrangement links TRBV30 to TRBJ2-2; D ambiguous. V was clipped by 4 bases and J by 0 bases, with 6 bases between them. CDR1 is GTSNPN, CDR2 SVGIG, per germline (reference sequence). The CDR3 is made up of 13 amino acids. DNA of the CDR3: TGTGCCTGGACCATCACGAACACCGGGGAGCTGTTTTTT. This sequence encodes CAWTITNTGELFF.

V usage is TRBV9 and J usage is TRBJ2-3, with D tentatively TRBD2 (7 bases). The CDR3 has 15 amino acids. V shed 0 bases and J shed 6 bases, with 14 bases lying between them. Germline CDR1 and CDR2: SGDLS and YYNGEE. Here the CDR3 reads CASSVGGASGDTQYF. CDR3 nucleotide sequence: TGTGCCAGCAGCGTAGGGGGGGCTAGCGGTGATACGCAGTATTTT. The entire variable domain, with the rest obtained from reference TRBV9 and TRBJ2-3, is as follows: DSGVTQTPKHLITATGQRVTLRCSPRSGDLSVYWYQQSLDQGLQFLIQYYNGEERAKGNILERFSAQQFPDLHSELNLSSLELGDSALYFCASSVGGASGDTQYFGPGTRLTVL.

This sequence joins TRBV5-1 and TRBJ1-1; D is ambiguous. V gave up 0 bases and J gave up 4 bases, with 7 bases separating them. This CDR3 has 13 amino acids. Germline CDR1 reads SGHRS; CDR2 reads YFSETQ. The CDR3 DNA follows: TGCGCCAGCAGCTTGGCCGTGAGCACTGAAGCTTTCTTT. Translating it yields CASSLAVSTEAFF.

V usage is TRBV5-1 and J usage is TRBJ2-7; tentatively, D is TRBD1 (7 bases). The ends were cut back, 3 bases at V and 5 bases at J, with 12 bases in the middle. Germline CDR1 reads SGHRS; CDR2 reads YFSETQ. CDR3 size: 13 residues. The chain's CDR3 is CASSSGGSHEQYF. In nucleotides, the CDR3 is TGCGCCAGCAGCTCAGGGGGGTCCCACGAGCAGTACTTC.

This sequence joins TRBV9 and TRBJ1-2; TRBD1 is a possible D gene (5 bases). Germline CDR1 reads SGDLS; CDR2 reads YYNGEE. This CDR3 spans 13 amino acids. The V end lost 0 bases, the J end lost 4 bases, and 7 bases lay between the germline ends. The CDR3 DNA follows: TGTGCCAGCAGCGTAGGACAGTTCTATGGCTACACCTTC. Translated: CASSVGQFYGYTF.

This chain joins TRBV4-2 and TRBJ2-2; 7 bases line up with TRBD1. Germline trimming cut 0 bases from V and 4 bases from J; bases unmatched to any gene: 8. CDR3 length: 17 residues. Germline V gene sequence: CDR1 LGHNA, CDR2 YNFKEQ. The DNA for the CDR3 is TGTGCCAGCAGCCAAGATCGGCGACAGGGAGCCACCGGGGAGCTGTTTTTT. Translating gives CASSQDRRQGATGELFF.

The chain joins TRBV9 to TRBJ2-1, with TRBD2 matching over 7 bases. From germline, CDR1 is SGDLS and CDR2 YYNGEE. The trim removed 3 bases at V and 2 bases at J, leaving 8 bases unmatched. The CDR3 is made up of 16 amino acids. CDR3 loop: CASSARGGGAYNEQFF. In nucleotides, the CDR3 is TGTGCCAGCAGCGCCCGCGGGGGTGGGGCCTACAATGAGCAGTTCTTC.

The chain carries TRBV5-4 and TRBJ2-1; 8 bases agree with TRBD2. The V gene's germline CDR1 is SGHNT and CDR2 YYREEE (reference sequence). The J segment lost 3 bases and the V segment lost 4 bases, leaving 6 bases of the junction unmatched. The CDR3 has 15 residues. CDR3 nucleotide sequence: TGTGCCAGCAGCCCAGCGGGGGACATCTACAATGAGCAGTTCTTC. Residues: CASSPAGDIYNEQFF.